The rows below give T cell receptor beta chains drawn from one sample of a study of T cell responses to AZD1222 COVID-19 vaccine. Data came from immunoSEQ multiplex PCR; TCRdb stores just in-frame clones and leaves some out. The table includes roughly 96,000 clones, around 89% detected once. The specimen was peripheral blood, collected on day 0 of AZD1222 vaccination. Every receptor here comes from an adult in good health. CDR3s include the opening cysteine and the closing phenylalanine or tryptophan. A D gene is named only where the DNA matches it firmly. A clone size is listed for some rows: how often the clone was seen (once, few, many), or a class if it is expanded.

CDR3 protein,CDR3 DNA,V gene,J gene,clone size,CDR3 length,D gene
CSSRDTRQFF,TGCAGCTCCCGGGACACTCGACAGTTCTTC,TRBV29-1,TRBJ2-1,NA,10,NA
CATADRVTEAFF,TGTGCCACCGCGGACAGGGTCACTGAAGCTTTCTTT,TRBV10-3,TRBJ1-1,NA,12,TRBD1
CASSPRGRAGNTEAFF,TGTGCCAGCTCACCGAGGGGGCGAGCCGGGAACACTGAAGCTTTCTTT,TRBV18,TRBJ1-1,once,16,TRBD1
CASSRGQGKRGGALNQPQHF,TGTGCCAGTAGTAGAGGACAGGGGAAAAGAGGGGGTGCCCTCAATCAGCCCCAGCATTTT,TRBV19,TRBJ1-5,NA,20,TRBD1
CASSQWAGLRGQYF,TGCGCCAGCAGCCAATGGGCAGGTCTACGAGGGCAGTACTTC,TRBV4-1,TRBJ2-7,NA,14,NA
CASSNQDWGYEQYF,TGTGCCAGCAGCAACCAGGATTGGGGCTACGAGCAGTACTTC,TRBV5-5,TRBJ2-7,NA,14,NA
CASSIYTGDTEAFF,TGTGCCAGTAGTATATACACAGGGGACACTGAAGCTTTCTTT,TRBV19,TRBJ1-1,once,14,TRBD1
CASSLDGTDIYEQYF,TGCGCCAGCAGCTTGGATGGGACGGACATCTACGAGCAGTACTTC,TRBV5-1,TRBJ2-7,NA,15,NA
CAISESGRGSTNYGYTF,TGTGCCATCAGTGAGTCTGGTAGAGGTTCGACGAACTATGGCTACACCTTC,TRBV10-3,TRBJ1-2,NA,17,NA
CASSHRPGGENYGYTF,TGTGCCAGCAGTCACCGACCAGGGGGAGAAAACTATGGCTACACCTTC,TRBV27,TRBJ1-2,NA,16,TRBD1
CASSYNRGYEQYF,TGTGCCAGCAGTTACAATCGGGGGTACGAGCAGTACTTC,TRBV6-5,TRBJ2-7,NA,13,NA
CASTILLRENTEAFF,TGTGCCAGTACCATACTACTCAGGGAAAACACTGAAGCTTTCTTT,TRBV19,TRBJ1-1,NA,15,NA
CASSNLRQGATQPQHF,TGTGCCAGCAGTAACCTGAGACAGGGGGCGACCCAGCCCCAGCATTTT,TRBV27,TRBJ1-5,NA,16,TRBD1
CASNTKRGEEKLFF,TGTGCCAGTAACACAAAAAGGGGGGAAGAAAAACTGTTTTTT,TRBV19,TRBJ1-4,NA,14,NA
CASSSTGYQETQYF,TGTGCCAGCAGCAGTACAGGGTACCAAGAGACCCAGTACTTC,TRBV21-1,TRBJ2-5,NA,14,NA
CASSPPGSRGKYF,TGTGCCAGCAGTCCTCCCGGCTCCCGAGGAAAGTACTTC,TRBV27,TRBJ2-7,NA,13,NA
CASSYRPLAGASTDTQYF,TGCGCCAGCAGCTACCGACCCCTAGCGGGGGCTAGCACAGATACGCAGTATTTT,TRBV4-3,TRBJ2-3,NA,18,TRBD2
CASSPHPGGAFSGANVLTF,TGTGCCAGTAGTCCCCACCCCGGGGGCGCCTTCTCTGGGGCCAACGTCCTGACTTTC,TRBV19,TRBJ2-6,NA,19,NA
CASRQTSGDTGELFF,TGTGCCAGCAGGCAGACTAGCGGGGACACCGGGGAGCTGTTTTTT,TRBV5-4,TRBJ2-2,NA,15,TRBD2
CASSQGASGGATDTQYF,TGTGCCAGCAGCCAGGGGGCTAGCGGGGGGGCCACAGATACGCAGTATTTT,TRBV9,TRBJ2-3,NA,17,TRBD2
CAWSGNQGAASGYTF,TGTGCCTGGAGTGGAAATCAGGGGGCGGCTAGCGGCTACACCTTC,TRBV30,TRBJ1-2,NA,15,TRBD1
CASSHRDKGGYTF,TGTGCCAGCAGCCATCGGGACAAAGGTGGCTACACCTTC,TRBV3-1/TRBV3-2,TRBJ1-2,NA,13,NA
CASSLAIDGDTEAFF,TGTGCCAGCAGCTTAGCAATCGACGGGGACACTGAAGCTTTCTTT,TRBV7-8,TRBJ1-1,NA,15,NA
CASSPSGGANEQFF,TGTGCCAGCAGTCCTAGCGGGGGGGCCAATGAGCAGTTCTTC,TRBV6-5,TRBJ2-1,NA,14,TRBD2
CASRSDGPEITF,TGTGCCAGCAGATCCGACGGCCCTGAAATCACCTTC,TRBV7-9,TRBJ1-2,NA,12,NA
CASANQGAFEDEQFF,TGCGCCAGCGCAAACCAGGGGGCCTTCGAGGATGAGCAGTTCTTC,TRBV5-1,TRBJ2-1,NA,15,TRBD1
CASSPGSANQPQHF,TGTGCCAGCTCACCAGGTAGTGCGAATCAGCCCCAGCATTTT,TRBV18,TRBJ1-5,NA,14,NA
CAWSSRYGYTF,TGTGCCTGGAGTTCACGGTATGGCTACACCTTC,TRBV30,TRBJ1-2,NA,11,NA
CASSQVSERNEQFF,TGCGCCAGCAGCCAAGTCTCCGAGAGGAATGAGCAGTTCTTC,TRBV4-1,TRBJ2-1,NA,14,NA